The present TCR beta chain was sequenced within a study of regulatory T cells in long-lasting Graves disease. Study findings and constraints: Persistent disease favored TRBV28, TRBJ1-2 and TRBJ2-5. Newly diagnosed patients shared around 910 public clonotypes; persistent patients shared approximately 2,900.

Assembly of TCR beta libraries relied on iRepertoire HTBI primers together with Arm-PCR of CDR3 regions. TCRdb fed the multiplex PCR reads into MiXCR, producing one record per CDR3 protein. Of roughly 500,000 distinct CDR3 sequences listed, approximately 21% are singletons. This clonotype came up a few times. The antigen is undetermined. The time point is: persistent/refractory GD, antithyroid drugs over 5 years with positive TRAb. The TCR library used RNA extracted from PBMCs. The EDTA tubes were filled with 7.5 to 9 milliliters of drawn peripheral blood. V was trimmed by 2 bases and J by 4 bases, leaving 12 bases between them. Germline V gene lookup returns CDR1 MNHEY and CDR2 SVGAGI. The CDR3 has 16 amino acids.

The material sequenced was peripheral blood mononuclear cells (PBMCs), taken when the disease was refractory, from a patient treated with antithyroid drugs. The J gene is TRBJ1-6, the V gene TRBV6-5, with unresolved D. The TCR originated in a female donor with Graves disease. The CDR3 protein is CASSYPPDRYNSPLHF. The CDR3 region has the DNA TGTGCCAGCAGTTACCCCCCGGACCGGTATAATTCACCCCTCCACTTT.